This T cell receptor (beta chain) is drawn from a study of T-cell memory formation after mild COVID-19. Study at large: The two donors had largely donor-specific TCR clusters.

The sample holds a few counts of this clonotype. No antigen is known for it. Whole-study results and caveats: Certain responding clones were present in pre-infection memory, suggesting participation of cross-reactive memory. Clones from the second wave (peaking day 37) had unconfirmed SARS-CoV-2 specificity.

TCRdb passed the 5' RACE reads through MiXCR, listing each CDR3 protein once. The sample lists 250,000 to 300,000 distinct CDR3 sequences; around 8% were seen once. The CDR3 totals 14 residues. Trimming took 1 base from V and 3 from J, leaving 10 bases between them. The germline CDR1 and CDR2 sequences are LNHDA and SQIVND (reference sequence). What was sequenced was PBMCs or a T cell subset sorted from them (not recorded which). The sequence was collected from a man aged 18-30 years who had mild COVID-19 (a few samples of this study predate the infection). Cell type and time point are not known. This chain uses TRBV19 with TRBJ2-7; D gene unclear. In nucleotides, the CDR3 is TGTGCCAGTAGTATAGCCGACTTCAACTACGAGCAGTACTTC. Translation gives CASSIADFNYEQYF.